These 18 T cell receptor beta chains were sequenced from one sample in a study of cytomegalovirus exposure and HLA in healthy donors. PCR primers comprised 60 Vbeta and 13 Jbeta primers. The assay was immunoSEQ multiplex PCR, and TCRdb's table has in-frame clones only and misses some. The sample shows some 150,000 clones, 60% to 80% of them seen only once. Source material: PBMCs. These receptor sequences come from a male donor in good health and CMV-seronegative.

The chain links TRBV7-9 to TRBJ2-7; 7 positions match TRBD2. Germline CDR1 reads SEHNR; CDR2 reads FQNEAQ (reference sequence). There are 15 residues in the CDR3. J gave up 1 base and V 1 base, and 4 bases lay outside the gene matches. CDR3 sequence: CASSLERGESYEQYF. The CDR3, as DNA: TGTGCCAGCAGCTTAGAACGGGGGGAGTCCTACGAGCAGTACTTC.

CDR3 DNA sequence: TGTGCCAGCAGCTTAACAGGGAATAATTCACCCCTCCACTTT. Protein sequence: CASSLTGNNSPLHF. The chain recombines TRBV5-4 with TRBJ1-6; TRBD1 might be the D (6 bases). CDR1 and CDR2 from the germline V gene are SGHNT and YYREEE (reference sequence). The CDR3 length is 14 residues. V lost 2 bases and J 5 bases, leaving 8 bases between the germline ends. The variable domain in full, completed from reference TRBV5-4 and TRBJ1-6, reads ETGVTQSPTHLIKTRGQQVTLRCSSQSGHNTVSWYQQALGQGPQFIFQYYREEENGRGNFPPRFSGLQFPNYSSELNVNALELDDSALYLCASSLTGNNSPLHFGNGTRLTVT.

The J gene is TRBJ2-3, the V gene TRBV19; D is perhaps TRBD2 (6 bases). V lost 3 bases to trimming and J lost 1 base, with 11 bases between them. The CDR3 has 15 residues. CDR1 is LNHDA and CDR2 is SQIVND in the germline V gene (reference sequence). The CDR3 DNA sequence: TGTGCCAGTAGTATCGGCGGGGTAGGCACAGATACGCAGTATTTT. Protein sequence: CASSIGGVGTDTQYF.

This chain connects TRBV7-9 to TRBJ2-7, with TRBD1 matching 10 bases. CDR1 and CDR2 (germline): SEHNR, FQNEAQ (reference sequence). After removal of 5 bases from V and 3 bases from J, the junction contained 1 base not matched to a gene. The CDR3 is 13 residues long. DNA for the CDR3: TGTGCCAGCAGCAGGACAGGGGGCTACGAGCAGTACTTC. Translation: CASSRTGGYEQYF.

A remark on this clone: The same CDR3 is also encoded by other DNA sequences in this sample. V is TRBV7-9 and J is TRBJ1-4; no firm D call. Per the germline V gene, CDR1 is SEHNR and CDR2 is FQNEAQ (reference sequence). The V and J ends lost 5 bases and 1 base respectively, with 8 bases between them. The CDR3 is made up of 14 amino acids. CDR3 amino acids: CASSLRGTNEKLFF. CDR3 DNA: TGTGCCAGCAGCCTCCGCGGAACTAATGAAAAACTGTTTTTT.

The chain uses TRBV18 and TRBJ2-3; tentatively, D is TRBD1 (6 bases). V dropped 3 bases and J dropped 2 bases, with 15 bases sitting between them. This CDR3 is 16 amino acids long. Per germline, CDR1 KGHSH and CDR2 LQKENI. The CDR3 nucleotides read TGTGCCAGCTCACCCACGGCAGGGACAACCACAGATACGCAGTATTTT. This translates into CASSPTAGTTTDTQYF.

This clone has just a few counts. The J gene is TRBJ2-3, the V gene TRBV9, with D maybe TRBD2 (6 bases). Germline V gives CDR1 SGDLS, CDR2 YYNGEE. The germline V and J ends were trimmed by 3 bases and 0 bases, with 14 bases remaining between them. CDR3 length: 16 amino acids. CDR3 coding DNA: TGTGCCAGCAGCGCCTCTCTAGCGCCTAGCACAGATACGCAGTATTTT. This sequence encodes CASSASLAPSTDTQYF.

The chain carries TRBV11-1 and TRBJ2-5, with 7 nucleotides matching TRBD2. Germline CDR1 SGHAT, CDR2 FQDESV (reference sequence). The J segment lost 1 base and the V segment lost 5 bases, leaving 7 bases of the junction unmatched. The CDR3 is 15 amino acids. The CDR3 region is CASSDRASGQETQYF. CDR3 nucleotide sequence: TGTGCCAGCAGCGACAGAGCTAGCGGCCAAGAGACCCAGTACTTC.

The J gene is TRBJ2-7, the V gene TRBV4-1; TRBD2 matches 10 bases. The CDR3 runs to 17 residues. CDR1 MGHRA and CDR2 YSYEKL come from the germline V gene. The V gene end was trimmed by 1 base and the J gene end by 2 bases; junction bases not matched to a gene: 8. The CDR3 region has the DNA TGCGCCAGCAGCCAAGTCTTCCTAGCGGGAGTTACCTACGAGCAGTACTTC. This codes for CASSQVFLAGVTYEQYF.

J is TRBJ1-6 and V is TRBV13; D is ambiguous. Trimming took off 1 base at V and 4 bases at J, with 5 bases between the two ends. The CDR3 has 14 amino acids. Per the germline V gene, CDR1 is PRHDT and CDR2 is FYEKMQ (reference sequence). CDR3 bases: TGTGCCAGCAGCTTAGTTGTATATAATTCACCCCTCCACTTT. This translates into CASSLVVYNSPLHF.

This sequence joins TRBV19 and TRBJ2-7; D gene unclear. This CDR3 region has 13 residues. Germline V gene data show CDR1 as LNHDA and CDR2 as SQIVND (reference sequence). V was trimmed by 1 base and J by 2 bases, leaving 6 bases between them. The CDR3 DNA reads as TGTGCCAGTAGTATAGCAGGCCCCTACGAGCAGTACTTC. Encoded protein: CASSIAGPYEQYF. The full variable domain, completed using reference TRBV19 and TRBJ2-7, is DGGITQSPKYLFRKEGQNVTLSCEQNLNHDAMYWYRQDPGQGLRLIYYSQIVNDFQKGDIAEGYSVSREKKESFPLTVTSAQKNPTAFYLCASSIAGPYEQYFGPGTRLTVT.

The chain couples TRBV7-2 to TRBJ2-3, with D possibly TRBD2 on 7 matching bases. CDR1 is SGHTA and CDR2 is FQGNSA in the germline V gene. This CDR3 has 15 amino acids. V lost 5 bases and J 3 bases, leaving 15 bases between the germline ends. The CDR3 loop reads CASSLGRGGTDTQYF. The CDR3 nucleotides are TGTGCCAGCAGCCTTGGCAGGGGAGGGACAGATACGCAGTATTTT. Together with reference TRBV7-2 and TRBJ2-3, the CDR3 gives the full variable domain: GAGVSQSPSNKVTEKGKDVELRCDPISGHTALYWYRQSLGQGLEFLIYFQGNSAPDKSGLPSDRFSAERTGGSVSTLTIQRTQQEDSAVYLCASSLGRGGTDTQYFGPGTRLTVL.

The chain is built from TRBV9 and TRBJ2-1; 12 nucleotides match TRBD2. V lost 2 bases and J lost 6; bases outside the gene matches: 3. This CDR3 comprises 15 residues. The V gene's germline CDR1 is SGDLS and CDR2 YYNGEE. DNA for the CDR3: TGTGCCAGCAGCGTTGCTAGCGGGGGGGTCAATGAGCAGTTCTTC. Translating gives CASSVASGGVNEQFF. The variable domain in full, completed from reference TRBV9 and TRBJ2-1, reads DSGVTQTPKHLITATGQRVTLRCSPRSGDLSVYWYQQSLDQGLQFLIQYYNGEERAKGNILERFSAQQFPDLHSELNLSSLELGDSALYFCASSVASGGVNEQFFGPGTRLTVL.

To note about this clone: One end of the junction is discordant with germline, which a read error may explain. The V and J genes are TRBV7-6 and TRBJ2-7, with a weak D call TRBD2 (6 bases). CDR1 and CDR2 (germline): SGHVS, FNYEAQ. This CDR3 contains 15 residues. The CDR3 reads CASSLEVGGLYGQYF. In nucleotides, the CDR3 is TGTGCCAGCAGCTTAGAAGTTGGAGGGCTCTACGGGCAGTACTTC.

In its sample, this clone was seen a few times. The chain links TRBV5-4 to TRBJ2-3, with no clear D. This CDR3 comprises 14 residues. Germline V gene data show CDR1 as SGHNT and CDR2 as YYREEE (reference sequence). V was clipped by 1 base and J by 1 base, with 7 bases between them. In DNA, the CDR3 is TGTGCCAGCAGCTTGTCGGGTCGCACAGATACGCAGTATTTT. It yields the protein CASSLSGRTDTQYF.

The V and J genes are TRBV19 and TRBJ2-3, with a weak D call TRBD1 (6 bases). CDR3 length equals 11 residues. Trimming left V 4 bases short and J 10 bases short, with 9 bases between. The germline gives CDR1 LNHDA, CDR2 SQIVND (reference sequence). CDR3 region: CASSNRAAQYF. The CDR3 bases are TGTGCCAGTAGTAACAGGGCGGCGCAGTATTTT.

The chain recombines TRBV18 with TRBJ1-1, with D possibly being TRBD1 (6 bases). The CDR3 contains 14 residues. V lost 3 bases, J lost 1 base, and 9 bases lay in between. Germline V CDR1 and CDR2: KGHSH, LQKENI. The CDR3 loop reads CASSPTTGNTEAFF. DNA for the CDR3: TGTGCCAGCTCACCCACGACAGGGAACACTGAAGCTTTCTTT.

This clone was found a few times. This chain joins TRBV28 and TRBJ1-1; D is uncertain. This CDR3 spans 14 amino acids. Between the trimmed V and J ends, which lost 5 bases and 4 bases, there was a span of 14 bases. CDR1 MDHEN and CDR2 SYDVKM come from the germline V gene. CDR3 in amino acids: CASSQPGESTEAFF. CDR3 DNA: TGTGCCAGCAGTCAGCCCGGAGAGAGCACTGAAGCTTTCTTT.